This T cell receptor beta chain was obtained from a study of molecular identifiers for immune sequencing clone quantification. With 3 bases clipped from V and 5 bases from J, the junction kept 9 bases outside the gene matches. Germline V gene sequence: CDR1 MNHEY, CDR2 SMNVEV (reference sequence). This CDR3 region has 15 residues. A note on this clonotype: A much larger clonotype is one base distant, so this may be a read error. The missing conserved phenylalanine or tryptophan at the end of this CDR3 makes a read error likely.

TCRdb called the PCR reads again in MiXCR, with one record for every CDR3 protein. The profile shows fewer than 25,000 distinct CDR3 sequences, roughly 15% of them singletons. This TCR was sampled from a human donor in good health. Some libraries in this study had Jurkat cell RNA spiked in. Sequencing was carried out using naive CD8+ T cells from blood, with Jurkat cell RNA spiked in. As for subset: FACS-sorted CD8+CD4-CCR7+CD45RA+ naive T cells. The chain uses TRBV27 and TRBJ2-7; 8 nucleotides match TRBD1. As DNA, the CDR3 is TGTGCCAGCAGTTTTGGGACAGGCCCTTTTCACGAGCAGTACCTC. It specifies CASSFGTGPFHEQYL.